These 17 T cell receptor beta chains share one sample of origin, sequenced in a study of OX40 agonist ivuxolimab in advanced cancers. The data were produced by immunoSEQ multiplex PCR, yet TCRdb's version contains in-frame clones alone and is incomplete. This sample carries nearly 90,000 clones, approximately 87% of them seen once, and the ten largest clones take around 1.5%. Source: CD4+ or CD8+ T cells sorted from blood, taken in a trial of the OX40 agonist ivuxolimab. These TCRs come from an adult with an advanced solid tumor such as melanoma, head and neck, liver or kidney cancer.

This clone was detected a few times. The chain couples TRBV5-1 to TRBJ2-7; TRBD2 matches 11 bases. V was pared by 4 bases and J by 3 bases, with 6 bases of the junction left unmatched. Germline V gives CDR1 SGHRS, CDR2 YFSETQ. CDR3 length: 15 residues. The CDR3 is CASSQTSGAYYEQYF. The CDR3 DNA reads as TGCGCCAGCAGCCAGACTAGCGGGGCGTACTACGAGCAGTACTTC. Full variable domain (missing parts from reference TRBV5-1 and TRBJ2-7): KAGVTQTPRYLIKTRGQQVTLSCSPISGHRSVSWYQQTPGQGLQFLFEYFSETQRNKGNFPGRFSGRQFSNSRSEMNVSTLELGDSALYLCASSQTSGAYYEQYFGPGTRLTVT.

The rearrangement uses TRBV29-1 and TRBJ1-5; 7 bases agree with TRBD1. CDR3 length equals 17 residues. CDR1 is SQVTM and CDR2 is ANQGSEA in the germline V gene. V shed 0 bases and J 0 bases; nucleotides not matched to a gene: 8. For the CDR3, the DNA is TGCAGCGTTGAAGATAGGGACAGTATCAATAGCAATCAGCCCCAGCATTTT. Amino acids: CSVEDRDSINSNQPQHF. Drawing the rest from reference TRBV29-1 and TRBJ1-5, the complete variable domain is SAVISQKPSRDICQRGTSLTIQCQVDSQVTMMFWYRQQPGQSLTLIATANQGSEATYESGFVIDKFPISRPNLTFSTLTVSNMSPEDSSIYLCSVEDRDSINSNQPQHFGDGTRLSIL.

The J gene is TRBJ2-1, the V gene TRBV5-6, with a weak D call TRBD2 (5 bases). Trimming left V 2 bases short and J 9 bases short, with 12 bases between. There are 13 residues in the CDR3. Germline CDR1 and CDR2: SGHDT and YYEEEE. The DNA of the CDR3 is TGTGCCAGCAGCTTCGTGGGAGATGGTGAGCAGTTCTTC. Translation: CASSFVGDGEQFF.

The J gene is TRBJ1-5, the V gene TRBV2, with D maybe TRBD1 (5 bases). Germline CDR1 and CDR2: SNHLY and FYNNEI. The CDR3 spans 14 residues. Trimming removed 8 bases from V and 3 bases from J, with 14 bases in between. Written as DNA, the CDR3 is TGTGCCAGCGAGGGGATGGTGGTCAATCAGCCCCAGCATTTT. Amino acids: CASEGMVVNQPQHF.

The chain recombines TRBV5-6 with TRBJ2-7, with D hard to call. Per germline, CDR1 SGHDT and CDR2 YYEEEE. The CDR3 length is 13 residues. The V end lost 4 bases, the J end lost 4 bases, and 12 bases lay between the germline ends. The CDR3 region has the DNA TGTGCCAGCAGCCCGGGCCTGGGGTACGAGCAGTACTTC. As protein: CASSPGLGYEQYF.

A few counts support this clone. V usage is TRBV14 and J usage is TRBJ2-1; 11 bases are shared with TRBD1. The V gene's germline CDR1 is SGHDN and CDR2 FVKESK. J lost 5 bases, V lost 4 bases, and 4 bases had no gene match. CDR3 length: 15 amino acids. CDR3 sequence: CASSRDRGRHNEQFF. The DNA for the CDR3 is TGTGCCAGCAGCCGGGACAGGGGGAGACACAATGAGCAGTTCTTC. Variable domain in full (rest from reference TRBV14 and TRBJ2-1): EAGVTQFPSHSVIEKGQTVTLRCDPISGHDNLYWYRRVMGKEIKFLLHFVKESKQDESGMPNNRFLAERTGGTYSTLKVQPAELEDSGVYFCASSRDRGRHNEQFFGPGTRLTVL.

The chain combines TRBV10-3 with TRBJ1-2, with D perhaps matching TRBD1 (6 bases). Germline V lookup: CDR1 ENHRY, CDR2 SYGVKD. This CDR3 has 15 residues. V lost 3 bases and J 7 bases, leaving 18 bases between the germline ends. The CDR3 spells CAISDPAAGAGGYTF. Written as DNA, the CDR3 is TGTGCCATCAGTGATCCGGCGGCAGGGGCCGGTGGCTACACCTTC.

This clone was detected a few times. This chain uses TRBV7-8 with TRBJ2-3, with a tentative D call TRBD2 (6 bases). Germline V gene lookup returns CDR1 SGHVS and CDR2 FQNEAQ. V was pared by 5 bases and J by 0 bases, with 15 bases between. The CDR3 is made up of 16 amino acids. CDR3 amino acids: CASSPRTSGSTDTQYF. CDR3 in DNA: TGTGCCAGCAGCCCTCGAACGAGCGGGAGCACAGATACGCAGTATTTT.

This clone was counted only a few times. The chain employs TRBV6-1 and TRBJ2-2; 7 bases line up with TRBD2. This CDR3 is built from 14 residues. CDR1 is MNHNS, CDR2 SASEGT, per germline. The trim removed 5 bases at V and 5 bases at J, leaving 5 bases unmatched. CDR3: CASSFQGGTGELFF. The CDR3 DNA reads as TGTGCCAGCAGTTTCCAGGGAGGGACCGGGGAGCTGTTTTTT.

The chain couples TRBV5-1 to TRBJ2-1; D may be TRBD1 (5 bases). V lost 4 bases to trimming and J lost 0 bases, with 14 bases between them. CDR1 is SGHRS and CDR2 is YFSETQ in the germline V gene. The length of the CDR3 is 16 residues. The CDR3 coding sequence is TGCGCCAGCAGCCTCCGGCAGGGAAGCTCCTACAATGAGCAGTTCTTC. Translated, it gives CASSLRQGSSYNEQFF.

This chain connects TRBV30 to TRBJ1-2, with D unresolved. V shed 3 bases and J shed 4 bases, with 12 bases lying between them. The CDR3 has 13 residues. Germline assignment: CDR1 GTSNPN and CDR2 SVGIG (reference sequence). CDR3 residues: CAWRRPGIYGYTF. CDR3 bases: TGTGCCTGGAGGAGACCGGGGATCTATGGCTACACCTTC.

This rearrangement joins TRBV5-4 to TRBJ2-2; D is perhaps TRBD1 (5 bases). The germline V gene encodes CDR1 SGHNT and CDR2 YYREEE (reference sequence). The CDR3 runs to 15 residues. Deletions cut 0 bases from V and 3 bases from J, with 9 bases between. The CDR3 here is CASSLARADTGELFF. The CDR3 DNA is TGTGCCAGCAGCTTGGCCAGGGCAGACACCGGGGAGCTGTTTTTT.

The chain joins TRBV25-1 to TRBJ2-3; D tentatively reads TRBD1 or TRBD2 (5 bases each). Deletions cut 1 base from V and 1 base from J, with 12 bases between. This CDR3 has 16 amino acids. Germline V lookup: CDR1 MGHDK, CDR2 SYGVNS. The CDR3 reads CASSEWSPGRTDTQYF. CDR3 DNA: TGTGCCAGCAGTGAATGGTCCCCGGGGCGCACAGATACGCAGTATTTT.

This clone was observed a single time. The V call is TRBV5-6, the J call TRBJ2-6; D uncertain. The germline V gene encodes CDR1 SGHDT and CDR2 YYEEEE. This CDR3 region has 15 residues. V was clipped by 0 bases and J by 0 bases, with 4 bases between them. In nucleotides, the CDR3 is TGTGCCAGCAGCTTGGCCGGCTCTGGGGCCAACGTCCTGACTTTC. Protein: CASSLAGSGANVLTF.

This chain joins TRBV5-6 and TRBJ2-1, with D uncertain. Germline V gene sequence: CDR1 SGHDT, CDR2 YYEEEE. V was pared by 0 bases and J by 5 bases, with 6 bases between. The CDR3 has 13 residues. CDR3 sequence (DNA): TGTGCCAGCAGCTTGGACAGAAACAATGAGCAGTTCTTC. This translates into CASSLDRNNEQFF.

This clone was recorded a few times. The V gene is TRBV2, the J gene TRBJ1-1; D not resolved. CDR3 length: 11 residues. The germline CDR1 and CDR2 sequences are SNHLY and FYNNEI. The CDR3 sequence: CASSENTEAFF. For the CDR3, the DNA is TGTGCTAGCTCCGAGAACACTGAAGCTTTCTTT.

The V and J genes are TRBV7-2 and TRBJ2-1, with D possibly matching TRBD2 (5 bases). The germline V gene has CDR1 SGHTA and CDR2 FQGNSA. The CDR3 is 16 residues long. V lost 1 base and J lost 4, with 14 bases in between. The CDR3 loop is CASSLGPGNLYNEQFF. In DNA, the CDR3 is TGTGCCAGCAGCTTAGGACCGGGAAATCTGTACAATGAGCAGTTCTTC.